This T cell receptor beta chain appears in the sequencing data of a study of identical twins. TCRdb ran MiXCR on the 5' RACE reads and lists one entry per CDR3 protein. The sample records 520,000 or so distinct CDR3 sequences, roughly 21% being singletons. The CDR3 covers 14 residues. The germline gives CDR1 DFQATT, CDR2 SNEGSKA (reference sequence). This clonotype was seen once. The junction and the germline gene differ at one end; a read error may be behind it. These same data were also listed under a study on T cells expressing NK-cell markers. That source reports: Each of roughly six donors carried dominant NKG2C+ clonotypes accounting for about 1.0-7.0% of CD8+ T cells.

The chain combines TRBV20-1 with TRBJ2-2; 8 bases map to TRBD2. This receptor was taken from a young woman in good health. The sample consisted of CD4+ T cells sorted from blood. This CDR3 is CSAPFSGNTGELSF. The CDR3 DNA is TGCAGTGCTCCGTTTAGCGGGAACACCGGGGAGCTGTCTTTT.